The 32 T cell receptor beta chains in this list originate from one sample, sequenced in a study of T-cell reconstitution after alpha-beta-depleted transplantation in children. A TCRbeta library incorporating unique molecular identifiers was prepared. One entry per CDR3 protein results from TCRdb running MiXCR on the PCR reads. The table has some 300,000 distinct CDR3 sequences, 10% seen once; the top ten hold around 7.6%. The material sequenced was PBMCs, taken before TCRalphabeta/CD19-depleted stem cell transplant. The receptor set was obtained from a boy less than two years old with acute myeloid leukemia, due to receive a stem cell transplant.

This clonotype appeared a few times. The genes are TRBV7-3 and TRBJ1-1; D unresolved. The germline V and J ends were trimmed by 1 base and 5 bases, with 14 bases remaining between them. CDR1 is SGHTA and CDR2 is FQGTGA in the germline V gene. The CDR3 spans 15 residues. The CDR3 region is CASSLKPVETTEAFF. The CDR3 coding sequence is TGTGCCAGCAGCTTAAAGCCCGTAGAAACGACTGAAGCTTTCTTT. The complete variable domain, with remaining parts taken from reference TRBV7-3 and TRBJ1-1, reads GAGVSQTPSNKVTEKGKYVELRCDPISGHTALYWYRQSLGQGPEFLIYFQGTGAADDSGLPNDRFFAVRPEGSVSTLKIQRTERGDSAVYLCASSLKPVETTEAFFGQGTRLTVV.

This clonotype came up a few times. The chain recombines TRBV18 with TRBJ1-1; weak D call: TRBD1 (5 bases). The germline V gene encodes CDR1 KGHSH and CDR2 LQKENI. CDR3 size: 15 residues. The ends were cut back, 1 base at V and 0 bases at J, with 9 bases in the middle. CDR3 sequence reads: CASSPRGTVNTEAFF. CDR3 sequence (DNA): TGTGCCAGCTCACCACGAGGGACGGTGAACACTGAAGCTTTCTTT.

This clonotype was detected ten times or more. The J gene is TRBJ2-2, the V gene TRBV4-1; D unresolved. V was clipped by 0 bases and J by 0 bases, with 14 bases between them. Germline CDR1 is MGHRA and CDR2 is YSYEKL. The CDR3 is made up of 18 amino acids. The CDR3 coding sequence is TGCGCCAGCAGCCAAGATCCCGCCTGGCCATCGAACACCGGGGAGCTGTTTTTT. Translated: CASSQDPAWPSNTGELFF.

This clonotype was observed at least ten times. An end of the junction differs from the germline gene, which may be a read error. The chain couples TRBV7-2 to TRBJ2-3; D is uncertain. Germline-derived CDR1 and CDR2 are SGHTA and FQGNSA. This CDR3 is 11 amino acids long. For the CDR3, the DNA is TGTGCCAGCAGCAACCCGACGCATGCGATTTTT. It specifies CASSNPTHAIF.

This clonotype was found many times. This chain uses TRBV7-8 with TRBJ1-1, with D tentatively TRBD1 (5 bases). Germline lookup yields CDR1 SGHVS and CDR2 FQNEAQ. The CDR3 loop spans 13 amino acids. Trimming shortened V by 6 bases and J by 1 base, and 9 bases separated the two germline ends. CDR3 sequence: CASREDTNTEAFF. The CDR3 bases are TGTGCCAGCAGAGAGGACACGAACACTGAAGCTTTCTTT.

As to this clonotype: This sequence may be a read error, since a much larger clone differs from it by one base. The CDR3 nucleotides read TGTGCCAGCAGCTGGGGACAGGGGACCGGGGAGCTGTTTTTT. Protein product: CASSWGQGTGELFF. The gene calls are TRBV7-3 and TRBJ2-2; TRBD1 matches at 10 bases. V shed 4 bases and J 5 bases; nucleotides not matched to a gene: 1. Germline V CDR1 and CDR2: SGHTA, FQGTGA. This CDR3 has 14 amino acids.

This clonotype occurred many times. The chain employs TRBV12-3 or TRBV12-4 and TRBJ2-7; possibly TRBD1 for D (6 bases). Deletions cut 8 bases from V and 2 bases from J, with 7 bases between. CDR3 length: 11 amino acids. Here the CDR3 DNA reads TGTGCCAGCGGACAGACCTACGAGCAGTACTTC. Translating it yields CASGQTYEQYF.

This clonotype has just a few counts. CDR3 in amino acids: CASSFDRPGSPLHF. DNA of the CDR3: TGCGCCAGCAGCTTCGACAGGCCAGGGTCACCCCTCCACTTT. The chain uses TRBV5-1 and TRBJ1-6, with D maybe TRBD1 (6 bases). From germline, CDR1 is SGHRS and CDR2 YFSETQ. The CDR3 covers 14 residues. The V and J ends lost 2 bases and 10 bases respectively, with 13 bases between them.

This clonotype was seen repeatedly, ten times or more. The chain joins TRBV9 to TRBJ2-7; the D gene is possibly TRBD1 (5 bases). V dropped 2 bases and J dropped 3 bases, with 15 bases sitting between them. The CDR3 has 15 amino acids. Germline CDR1 reads SGDLS; CDR2 reads YYNGEE. The CDR3 reads CASSVGDNRLYEQYF. CDR3 nucleotides: TGTGCCAGCAGCGTCGGTGACAACAGGCTCTACGAGCAGTACTTC.

The rearrangement links TRBV29-1 to TRBJ1-4, with D perhaps matching TRBD1 (5 bases). The CDR3 is 11 residues long. CDR1 and CDR2 from the germline V gene are SQVTM and ANQGSEA. Trimming pared 6 bases from V and 7 bases from J, leaving 9 bases between. The chain's CDR3 is CSVAGREKLFF. As DNA, the CDR3 is TGCAGCGTAGCAGGGCGTGAAAAACTGTTTTTT.

This clonotype has only a few counts. The rearrangement uses TRBV18 and TRBJ2-1; 13 positions match TRBD2. This CDR3 region has 16 residues. The J segment lost 9 bases and the V segment lost 1 base, leaving 6 bases of the junction unmatched. CDR1 is KGHSH, CDR2 LQKENI, per germline. CDR3 region: CASSPRTSGGAPEQFF. The CDR3 DNA is TGTGCCAGCTCACCACGTACTAGCGGGGGGGCCCCTGAGCAGTTCTTC. Supplemented by reference TRBV18 and TRBJ2-1, the full variable domain reads NAGVMQNPRHLVRRRGQEARLRCSPMKGHSHVYWYRQLPEEGLKFMVYLQKENIIDESGMPKERFSAEFPKEGPSILRIQQVVRGDSAAYFCASSPRTSGGAPEQFFGPGTRLTVL.

This clonotype has more than one count but fewer than ten. V usage is TRBV7-8 and J usage is TRBJ2-7; TRBD2 agrees at 12 bases. The CDR3 has 15 amino acids. CDR1 and CDR2 (germline): SGHVS, FQNEAQ. The trim removed 1 base at V and 5 bases at J, leaving 3 bases unmatched. The CDR3 DNA sequence: TGTGCCAGCAGCTTAGGCGGACTAGCGGGAAACGAGCAGTACTTC. This gives the protein CASSLGGLAGNEQYF.

This clonotype was seen at least ten times. J is TRBJ2-5 and V is TRBV4-3; 11 bases fit TRBD2. Trimming cost V 0 bases and J 2 bases; bases outside gene matches: 5. Germline V gives CDR1 LGHNA, CDR2 YSLEER. There are 17 residues in the CDR3. CDR3 nucleotide sequence: TGCGCCAGCAGCCAAGATCCGACTAGCGGGATACAAGAGACCCAGTACTTC. Translated: CASSQDPTSGIQETQYF.

This clonotype showed up many times. The CDR3 DNA reads TGTGCCAGCAGCGTTACTAGCGGGAGGGCCGCGGAGACCCAGTACTTC. Its translation is CASSVTSGRAAETQYF. The chain employs TRBV7-2 and TRBJ2-5, with TRBD2 matching over 13 bases. Germline CDR1 SGHTA, CDR2 FQGNSA. J gave up 5 bases and V 5 bases, and 8 bases lay outside the gene matches. The CDR3 has 16 amino acids.

Notes on this clonotype: At one of its ends the junction is not consistent with the germline gene, which may arise from a read error. This rearrangement joins TRBV7-2 to TRBJ2-3; tentative D call: TRBD1 (6 bases). Germline V lookup: CDR1 SGHTA, CDR2 FQGNSA. The CDR3 is 14 amino acids. The CDR3 reads CASSLGGGTDMQYF. In nucleotides, the CDR3 is TGTGCCAGCAGCTTGGGTGGGGGCACAGATATGCAGTATTTT.

This clonotype was observed at least ten times. The chain joins TRBV20-1 to TRBJ1-2; 7 bases fit TRBD1. Germline V gives CDR1 DFQATT, CDR2 SNEGSKA (reference sequence). The CDR3 totals 16 residues. V shed 0 bases, J shed 4 bases, and the junction held 11 bases outside the gene matches. DNA of the CDR3: TGCAGTGCTAGAGAATTTCGGCACAGGGGAAGCTATGGCTACACCTTC. It encodes CSAREFRHRGSYGYTF.

The chain joins TRBV7-9 to TRBJ1-1; 8 bases are a match to TRBD1. In germline, CDR1 is SEHNR, CDR2 FQNEAQ (reference sequence). The CDR3 loop spans 14 amino acids. V lost 6 bases to trimming and J lost 4 bases; unmatched junction nucleotides: 7. DNA for the CDR3: TGTGCCAGCAGACCCGGACAGGGAGTCACTGAAGCTTTCTTT. Its translation is CASRPGQGVTEAFF.

This clonotype has a count of ten or more. The chain carries TRBV20-1 and TRBJ2-1, with 8 bases aligning to TRBD2. From germline, CDR1 is DFQATT and CDR2 SNEGSKA (reference sequence). CDR3 length equals 13 residues. J was trimmed by 5 bases and V by 0 bases; bases with no gene match: 0. The CDR3 nucleotides are TGCAGTGCTAGAGAACTAGCGGACAATGAGCAGTTCTTC. It encodes CSARELADNEQFF.

This clonotype was counted many times. The V call is TRBV6-1, the J call TRBJ1-3; D is undetermined. CDR3 length equals 14 residues. Per the germline V gene, CDR1 is MNHNS and CDR2 is SASEGT. V gave up 4 bases and J gave up 1 base, with 8 bases separating them. The DNA of the CDR3 is TGTGCCAGCAGTGGGCAGGTTTCTGGAAACACCATATATTTT. It is translated as CASSGQVSGNTIYF.

The chain carries TRBV9 and TRBJ1-2; D remains unclear. This CDR3 has 12 amino acids. Per the germline V gene, CDR1 is SGDLS and CDR2 is YYNGEE. The V end was cut by 6 bases, the J end by 5 bases, with 11 bases between. The CDR3 sequence: CASTGTSYGYTF. In nucleotides, the CDR3 is TGTGCCAGCACGGGAACCAGTTATGGCTACACCTTC.

This clonotype has more than one count but fewer than ten. J is TRBJ2-2 and V is TRBV11-1; D gene ambiguous. From germline, CDR1 is SGHAT and CDR2 FQDESV (reference sequence). Trimming pared 0 bases from V and 0 bases from J, leaving 14 bases between. The CDR3 has 18 residues. Written as DNA, the CDR3 is TGTGCCAGCAGCTTAGCGCAAGGAGTCAGATCGAACACCGGGGAGCTGTTTTTT. As protein: CASSLAQGVRSNTGELFF. Based on the CDR3 plus reference TRBV11-1 and TRBJ2-2, the full variable domain is EAEVAQSPRYKITEKSQAVAFWCDPISGHATLYWYRQILGQGPELLVQFQDESVVDDSQLPKDRFSAERLKGVDSTLKIQPAELGDSAMYLCASSLAQGVRSNTGELFFGEGSRLTVL.

The sample holds many counts of this clonotype. J is TRBJ2-7 and V is TRBV5-1; 11 positions agree with TRBD1. Germline V gene sequence: CDR1 SGHRS, CDR2 YFSETQ. The CDR3 has 15 residues. After removal of 2 bases from V and 2 bases from J, the junction contained 3 bases not matched to a gene. DNA of the CDR3: TGCGCCAGCAGCTTAGGGACAGGGGGAACCTACGAGCAGTACTTC. Residues: CASSLGTGGTYEQYF.

This clonotype was counted many times. The chain carries TRBV28 and TRBJ2-6; 9 bases line up with TRBD1. Per the germline V gene, CDR1 is MDHEN and CDR2 is SYDVKM. This CDR3 is 20 amino acids long. Losses at the gene ends were 0 bases for V and 0 bases for J; bases not matched to a gene: 9. Written as DNA, the CDR3 is TGTGCCAGCAGTTTATGGGGGACAGGGAAAGCCCCCTCTGGGGCCAACGTCCTGACTTTC. Translating gives CASSLWGTGKAPSGANVLTF.

This clonotype was detected a few times. This chain uses TRBV29-1 with TRBJ1-1; D gene unclear. Trimming pared 4 bases from V and 6 bases from J, leaving 9 bases between. The length of the CDR3 is 11 residues. Germline V gives CDR1 SQVTM, CDR2 ANQGSEA. As DNA, the CDR3 is TGCAGCGTTGTCCTCTTAGCTGAAGCTTTCTTT. Its protein is CSVVLLAEAFF.

This clonotype was found many times. The V gene is TRBV28, the J gene TRBJ2-5; tentatively, D is TRBD1 or TRBD2 (5 bases each). Trimming took 5 bases from V and 5 from J, leaving 24 bases between them. The CDR3 spans 17 residues. Germline loops: CDR1 MDHEN, CDR2 SYDVKM. Here the CDR3 reads CASSPPGPWKWGETQYF. CDR3 nucleotide sequence: TGTGCCAGCAGTCCCCCCGGGCCCTGGAAATGGGGGGAGACCCAGTACTTC.

This clonotype was found many times. CDR3 in amino acids: CASGFLGQGPPDTQYF. The CDR3 DNA reads as TGTGCTAGTGGTTTTCTGGGACAGGGCCCACCAGATACGCAGTATTTT. The V gene is TRBV12-5, the J gene TRBJ2-3; 9 bases fit TRBD1. The trim removed 3 bases at V and 4 bases at J, leaving 8 bases unmatched. The V gene's germline CDR1 is LGHNT and CDR2 FRNRAP. This CDR3 spans 16 amino acids. The full variable domain, with the rest looked up from reference TRBV12-5 and TRBJ2-3, is DARVTQTPRHKVTEMGQEVTMRCQPILGHNTVFWYRQTMMQGLELLAYFRNRAPLDDSGMPKDRFSAEMPDATLATLKIQPSEPRDSAVYFCASGFLGQGPPDTQYFGPGTRLTVL.

This clonotype was detected many times. The gene calls are TRBV3-1 and TRBJ1-2; possibly TRBD1 for D (5 bases). The V gene lost 4 bases and the J gene lost 10 bases, with 13 bases spanning the gap. CDR3 size: 12 residues. Germline loops: CDR1 LGHDT, CDR2 YNNKEL (reference sequence). The CDR3 sequence is CASSLSGTFYTF. The CDR3 DNA sequence: TGTGCCAGCAGCCTATCCGGGACCTTCTACACCTTC.

This clonotype was counted many times. The rearrangement uses TRBV5-5 and TRBJ2-3; 10 bases are a match to TRBD2. CDR1 is SGHKS, CDR2 YYEKEE, per germline (reference sequence). The trim removed 1 base at V and 4 bases at J, leaving 3 bases unmatched. This CDR3 has 15 amino acids. Written as DNA, the CDR3 is TGTGCCAGCAGCTTGACTAGCGGGGTCCCAGATACGCAGTATTTT. Protein sequence: CASSLTSGVPDTQYF.

This clonotype was seen once. The CDR3 here is CAISESSYEQYF. The CDR3 DNA reads TGTGCCATCAGTGAGTCATCCTACGAGCAGTACTTC. The genes are TRBV10-3 and TRBJ2-7; D not resolved. The germline gives CDR1 ENHRY, CDR2 SYGVKD. V was shortened by 0 bases and J by 1 base, with 1 base between the two germline ends. This CDR3 is 12 amino acids long.

This chain connects TRBV5-1 to TRBJ2-5, with a weak D call TRBD1 (5 bases). V lost 4 bases and J lost 4, with 14 bases in between. CDR3 length: 14 amino acids. Looked up from germline, CDR1 is SGHRS and CDR2 is YFSETQ. CDR3 coding DNA: TGCGCCAGCAGCCCCAGGGTTAATGGAGAGACCCAGTACTTC. Translated, it gives CASSPRVNGETQYF.

J is TRBJ2-7 and V is TRBV20-1; 7 bases line up with TRBD2. The ends lost 5 bases at V and 1 base at J; junction bases unmatched: 8. Germline V gene data show CDR1 as DFQATT and CDR2 as SNEGSKA (reference sequence). This CDR3 is built from 14 residues. The CDR3 DNA is TGCAGTGCTCGAGCGGGGAGTACGTCCTACGAGCAGTACTTC. Amino acids: CSARAGSTSYEQYF.

The chain combines TRBV6-1 with TRBJ2-2; tentative D call: TRBD1 (5 bases). Germline CDR1 reads MNHNS; CDR2 reads SASEGT. V lost 4 bases and J 4 bases, leaving 7 bases between the germline ends. The CDR3 spans 13 residues. The CDR3 sequence is CASSAGFTGELFF. DNA of the CDR3: TGTGCCAGCAGTGCAGGGTTCACCGGGGAGCTGTTTTTT.